One sample yielded the 3 T cell receptor beta chains listed below, sequenced in a study of T cells in Graves' hyperthyroidism and ophthalmopathy (dated by TCRdb to the late 2010s). Library method: multiplex PCR. The instrument given in TCRdb is Illumina HiSeq 2000. Amplification of TCR beta CDR3 regions was carried out from RNA transcripts. The first round of RT-PCR for the TCR CDR3 was performed with the HTBI primer set and the Qiagen OneStep RT-PCR kit. TCRdb reprocessing: public reads trimmed at Q25 with fastp, clones called with MiXCR, in-frame beta chains kept. Each record represents a unique CDR3 protein, reported with the most common genes and DNA among its rows. Counted in this sample were approximately 400,000 distinct CDR3 sequences; under 20% of them appeared once. The ten largest clones take up 3.7% of the sample. Sequences were obtained from blood. These receptors were taken from a woman between 18 and 29 years old with Graves' hyperthyroidism.

In its sample, this clonotype was seen many times. The junction differs from germline at one of its ends, possibly a read error. V usage is TRBV20-1 and J usage is TRBJ1-5; the D gene is possibly TRBD1 (5 bases). Germline CDR1 DFQATT, CDR2 SNEGSKA (reference sequence). The CDR3 covers 12 residues. DNA for the CDR3: TGCAGTGCTGTTCAGGGCAACCAGCCCCAGCATTTT. This codes for CSAVQGNQPQHF.

The V gene is TRBV15, the J gene TRBJ1-5; tentative D call: TRBD1 (6 bases). The CDR3 spans 15 residues. Per germline, CDR1 LNHNV and CDR2 YYDKDF (reference sequence). V lost 5 bases to trimming and J lost 0 bases, with 11 bases between them. The CDR3 DNA is TGTGCCACCAGCCCTAGGGGGGATAGCAATCAGCCCCAGCATTTT. Residues: CATSPRGDSNQPQHF.

This clonotype was counted many times. The chain links TRBV29-1 to TRBJ2-7; D is possibly TRBD1 (5 bases). The CDR3 has 15 residues. V gave up 1 base and J gave up 2 bases, with 15 bases separating them. CDR1 is SQVTM, CDR2 ANQGSEA, per germline. CDR3 DNA: TGCAGCGTTGAAGTACCGTCGACAGCGACCTACGAGCAGTACTTC. This gives the protein CSVEVPSTATYEQYF.